Described below is a single T cell receptor beta chain sequence and its context. This entry comes from a study of blood T cell dynamics during melanoma immunotherapy. Data came from immunoSEQ multiplex PCR; TCRdb stores just in-frame clones and leaves some out. The sample yields about 19,000 clones, 70% to 90% seen once. Losses at the gene ends were 0 bases for V and 1 base for J; bases not matched to a gene: 4. Looked up from germline, CDR1 is SGDLS and CDR2 is YYNGEE. This CDR3 region has 15 residues. This sample's time point: week 3, after first cycle of checkpoint inhibitor. One draw preceded checkpoint blockade; another followed its first cycle at week 3.

The chain recombines TRBV9 with TRBJ2-7; the match to TRBD2 covers 7 bases. This TCR derives from a human donor with melanoma. Sequencing was performed on blood, taken from a patient treated with checkpoint blockade. The DNA of the CDR3 is TGTGCCAGCAGCGTAGGCGGCGGGAGATCCTACGAGCAGTACTTC. It codes for CASSVGGGRSYEQYF.